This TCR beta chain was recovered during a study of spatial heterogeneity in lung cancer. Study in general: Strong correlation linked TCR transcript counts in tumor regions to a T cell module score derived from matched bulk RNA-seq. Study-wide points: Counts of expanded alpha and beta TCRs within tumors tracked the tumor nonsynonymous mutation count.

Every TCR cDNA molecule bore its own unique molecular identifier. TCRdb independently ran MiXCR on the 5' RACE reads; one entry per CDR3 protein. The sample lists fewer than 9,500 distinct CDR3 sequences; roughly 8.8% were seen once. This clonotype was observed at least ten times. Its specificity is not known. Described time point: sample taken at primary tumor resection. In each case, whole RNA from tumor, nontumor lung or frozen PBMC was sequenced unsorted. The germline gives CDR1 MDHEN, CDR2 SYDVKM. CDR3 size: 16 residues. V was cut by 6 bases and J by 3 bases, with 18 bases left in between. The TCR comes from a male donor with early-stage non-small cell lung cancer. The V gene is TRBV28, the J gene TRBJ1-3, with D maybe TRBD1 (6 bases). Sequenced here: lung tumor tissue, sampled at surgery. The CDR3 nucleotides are TGTGCCAGCAGAACCCCTGGGGGGGGCGGTGGAAACACCATATATTTT. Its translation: CASRTPGGGGGNTIYF. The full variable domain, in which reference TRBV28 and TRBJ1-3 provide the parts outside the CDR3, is DVKVTQSSRYLVKRTGEKVFLECVQDMDHENMFWYRQDPGLGLRLIYFSYDVKMKEKGDIPEGYSVSREKKERFSLILESASTNQTSMYLCASRTPGGGGGNTIYFGEGSWLTVV.